The 15 T cell receptor beta chains below come from one sample, sequenced in a study of blood T cell repertoires in COVID-19. Here immunoSEQ multiplex PCR was the method, and the copy in TCRdb shows in-frame clones only, minus some. The table includes 150,000 or so clones, roughly 84% detected once. The sample was PBMCs or T cells enriched from blood (not recorded which). Every receptor here comes from a human donor with acute COVID-19. The donor label of this sample is uncertain.

The chain joins TRBV7-3 to TRBJ2-6, with a possible D match to TRBD1 (6 bases). The CDR3 consists of 19 residues. Trimming took 5 bases from V and 4 from J, leaving 24 bases between them. Germline V gene lookup returns CDR1 SGHTA and CDR2 FQGTGA. CDR3 sequence: CASSARTSQGTAGANVLTF. For the CDR3, the DNA is TGTGCCAGCAGCGCCCGGACCTCTCAGGGGACGGCAGGGGCCAACGTCCTGACTTTC.

V and J are TRBV28 and TRBJ1-6, with D perhaps matching TRBD1 (5 bases). CDR3 length: 14 amino acids. Germline V CDR1 and CDR2: MDHEN, SYDVKM. V lost 3 bases and J 8 bases, leaving 11 bases between the germline ends. The CDR3 DNA is TGTGCCAGCAGTTTGGCAGGGTTGGATTCACCCCTCCACTTT. Its translation: CASSLAGLDSPLHF.

The rearrangement links TRBV4-1 to TRBJ1-5, with TRBD1 matching 7 bases. CDR3 size: 17 residues. Germline assignment: CDR1 MGHRA and CDR2 YSYEKL. Trimming at V came to 4 bases and at J to 0 bases, leaving 9 bases not matched to a gene. CDR3 DNA: TGCGCCAGCAGCCGAGTGACAGGGACGGATAGCAATCAGCCCCAGCATTTT. Its translation is CASSRVTGTDSNQPQHF.

The V call is TRBV7-8, the J call TRBJ1-2, with TRBD1 matching over 8 bases. Germline V gene sequence: CDR1 SGHVS, CDR2 FQNEAQ. This CDR3 is built from 15 residues. Trimming at V came to 2 bases and at J to 5 bases, leaving 7 bases not matched to a gene. CDR3 in amino acids: CASSLLGQGAYGYTF. DNA of the CDR3: TGTGCCAGCAGCTTATTGGGGCAGGGGGCGTATGGCTACACCTTC. Together with reference TRBV7-8 and TRBJ1-2, the CDR3 gives the full variable domain: GAGVSQSPRYKVAKRGQDVALRCDPISGHVSLFWYQQALGQGPEFLTYFQNEAQLDKSGLPSDRFFAERPEGSVSTLKIQRTQQEDSAVYLCASSLLGQGAYGYTFGSGTRLTVV.

The J gene is TRBJ1-1, the V gene TRBV11-2; TRBD1 is a possible D gene (5 bases). The germline V gene has CDR1 SGHAT and CDR2 FQNNGV. The CDR3 sequence is 15 residues long. V lost 5 bases and J lost 5, with 18 bases in between. The CDR3 loop reads CASSPGRVRGTEAFF. In DNA form, the CDR3 reads TGTGCCAGCAGCCCCGGACGGGTAAGGGGTACTGAAGCTTTCTTT.

In its sample, this clone was seen a few times. This rearrangement joins TRBV29-1 to TRBJ1-2; 9 bases are a match to TRBD1. The germline V gene has CDR1 SQVTM and CDR2 ANQGSEA. There are 14 residues in the CDR3. After removal of 1 base from V and 8 bases from J, the junction contained 8 bases not matched to a gene. In DNA form, the CDR3 reads TGCAGCGTTGAAGGGGTGACAGGGGGTGACGGCTACACCTTC. It translates to CSVEGVTGGDGYTF. The variable domain in full, completed from reference TRBV29-1 and TRBJ1-2, reads SAVISQKPSRDICQRGTSLTIQCQVDSQVTMMFWYRQQPGQSLTLIATANQGSEATYESGFVIDKFPISRPNLTFSTLTVSNMSPEDSSIYLCSVEGVTGGDGYTFGSGTRLTVV.

This clone was counted between two and nine times. V and J are TRBV30 and TRBJ1-1, with a possible D match to TRBD1 (5 bases). CDR1 and CDR2 (germline): GTSNPN, SVGIG (reference sequence). CDR3 length equals 13 residues. V dropped 5 bases and J dropped 1 base, with 11 bases sitting between them. This CDR3 is CAWLWGRNTEAFF. CDR3 nucleotide sequence: TGTGCCTGGTTGTGGGGCCGGAACACTGAAGCTTTCTTT.

This chain uses TRBV6-2 or TRBV6-3 with TRBJ1-1, with D tentatively TRBD1 (5 bases). CDR1 is MNHEY, CDR2 SVGEGT, per germline. Trimming shortened V by 6 bases and J by 8 bases, and 25 bases separated the two germline ends. CDR3 length: 16 amino acids. CDR3 amino acids: CASSSVMGQRGIEAFF. The CDR3 DNA reads as TGTGCCAGCAGCTCGGTTATGGGTCAACGGGGGATCGAAGCTTTCTTT.

This clone was found once. The V gene is TRBV11-2, the J gene TRBJ2-3; the D gene is possibly TRBD1 (6 bases). The CDR3 is made up of 17 amino acids. Trimming pared 3 bases from V and 4 bases from J, leaving 20 bases between. Germline loops: CDR1 SGHAT, CDR2 FQNNGV. The CDR3 DNA is TGTGCCAGCAGCTTCCCCCCCAGGGGTGGACGTCCAGATACGCAGTATTTT. Protein product: CASSFPPRGGRPDTQYF.

The chain employs TRBV5-6 and TRBJ1-5; the match to TRBD1 covers 7 bases. CDR3 length equals 16 residues. CDR1 and CDR2 from the germline V gene are SGHDT and YYEEEE. Unmatched junction bases numbered 12, after V lost 3 bases and J lost 6 bases. CDR3 residues: CASSWYRSGGSQPQHF. In DNA, the CDR3 is TGTGCCAGCAGCTGGTACCGGTCAGGGGGATCTCAGCCCCAGCATTTT.

This clone was counted once. The rearrangement joins TRBV2 to TRBJ2-7; D unresolved. The germline V gene encodes CDR1 SNHLY and CDR2 FYNNEI. Trimming took 8 bases from V and 6 from J, leaving 8 bases between them. This CDR3 contains 10 residues. The CDR3 DNA follows: TGTGCCAGCGAAGCTGTCGAGCAGTACTTC. The encoded protein is CASEAVEQYF.

The chain has TRBV29-1 and TRBJ1-2; 10 bases match TRBD1. The germline V gene encodes CDR1 SQVTM and CDR2 ANQGSEA. J was trimmed by 8 bases and V by 4 bases; bases with no gene match: 10. The CDR3 has 14 amino acids. CDR3 amino acids: CSVGLRQGALGYTF. The CDR3 bases are TGCAGCGTTGGTCTCCGACAGGGGGCTTTGGGCTACACCTTC. Full variable domain (rest looked up from reference TRBV29-1 and TRBJ1-2): SAVISQKPSRDICQRGTSLTIQCQVDSQVTMMFWYRQQPGQSLTLIATANQGSEATYESGFVIDKFPISRPNLTFSTLTVSNMSPEDSSIYLCSVGLRQGALGYTFGSGTRLTVV.

The chain carries TRBV5-1 and TRBJ2-5; 11 nucleotides line up with TRBD2. After removal of 1 base from V and 5 bases from J, the junction contained 4 bases not matched to a gene. The germline CDR1 and CDR2 sequences are SGHRS and YFSETQ. This CDR3 comprises 15 residues. CDR3 nucleotide sequence: TGCGCCAGCAGCTTGAGTCCTAGCGGGGGGGAGACCCAGTACTTC. It yields the protein CASSLSPSGGETQYF.

The chain couples TRBV6-6 to TRBJ2-5; D perhaps matches TRBD2 (6 bases). Germline-derived CDR1 and CDR2 are MNHNY and SVGAGI (reference sequence). With 4 bases removed from V and 7 bases from J, the gap between germline ends came to 13 bases. The CDR3 runs to 13 residues. CDR3 in DNA: TGTGCCAGCAGTTGGACTGGTAGCGGGACCCAGTACTTC. This codes for CASSWTGSGTQYF.

This chain's CDR3 is CASSRGGAGRNEQYF. The CDR3 DNA sequence: TGTGCCAGCAGCCGGGGGGGGGCAGGGAGGAACGAGCAGTACTTC. The chain has TRBV27 and TRBJ2-7, with 8 bases aligning to TRBD2. CDR1 is MNHEY, CDR2 SMNVEV, per germline (reference sequence). V lost 6 bases and J lost 5; bases outside the gene matches: 12. The CDR3 has 15 amino acids.